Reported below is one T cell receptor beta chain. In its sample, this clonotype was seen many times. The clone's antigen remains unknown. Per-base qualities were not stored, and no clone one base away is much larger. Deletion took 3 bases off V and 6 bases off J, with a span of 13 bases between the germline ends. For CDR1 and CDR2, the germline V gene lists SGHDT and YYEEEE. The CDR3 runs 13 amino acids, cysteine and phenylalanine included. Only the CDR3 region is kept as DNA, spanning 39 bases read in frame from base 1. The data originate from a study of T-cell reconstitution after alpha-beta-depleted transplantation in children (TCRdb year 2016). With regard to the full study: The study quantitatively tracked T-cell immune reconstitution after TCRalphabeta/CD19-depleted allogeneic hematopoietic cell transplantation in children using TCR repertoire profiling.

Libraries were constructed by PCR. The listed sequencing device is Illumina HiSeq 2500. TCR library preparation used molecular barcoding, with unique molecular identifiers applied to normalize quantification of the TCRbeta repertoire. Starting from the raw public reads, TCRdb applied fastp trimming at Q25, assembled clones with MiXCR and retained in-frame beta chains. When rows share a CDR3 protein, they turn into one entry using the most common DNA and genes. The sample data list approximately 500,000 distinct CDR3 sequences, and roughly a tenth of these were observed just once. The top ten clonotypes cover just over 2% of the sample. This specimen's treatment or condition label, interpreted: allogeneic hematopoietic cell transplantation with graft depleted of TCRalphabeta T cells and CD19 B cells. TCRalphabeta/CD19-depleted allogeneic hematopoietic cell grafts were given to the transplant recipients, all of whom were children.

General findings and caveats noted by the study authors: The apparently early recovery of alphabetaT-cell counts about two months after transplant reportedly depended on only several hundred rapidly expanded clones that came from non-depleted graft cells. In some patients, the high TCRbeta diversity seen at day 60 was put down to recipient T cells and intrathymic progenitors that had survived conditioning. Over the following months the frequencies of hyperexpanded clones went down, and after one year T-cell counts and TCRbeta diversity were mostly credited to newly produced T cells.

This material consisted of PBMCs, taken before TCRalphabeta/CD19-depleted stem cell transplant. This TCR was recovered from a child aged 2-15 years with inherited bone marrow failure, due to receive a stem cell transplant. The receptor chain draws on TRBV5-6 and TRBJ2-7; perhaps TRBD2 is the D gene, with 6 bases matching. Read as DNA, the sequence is TGTGCCAGCAGCTCGTCGTGGAGGGCCGAGCAGTACTTC. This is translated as CASSSSWRAEQYF.